This TCR beta chain stems from a study of T cell changes during pregnancy in multiple sclerosis. Clones were sequenced by immunoSEQ multiplex PCR, and TCRdb holds only the in-frame ones, with some missing. The table has 100,000 or so clones, 90% seen once. Unmatched junction bases numbered 2, after V lost 2 bases and J lost 0 bases. CDR1 is SGDLS and CDR2 is YYNGEE in the germline V gene. The CDR3 length is 14 residues. This sequence was found in a female donor in good health, enrolled as a control in a pregnancy study. The material sequenced was peripheral blood, taken in the second trimester of pregnancy. The chain couples TRBV9 to TRBJ2-7; 7 bases match TRBD1. For the CDR3, the DNA is TGTGCCAGCAGCGTGGGGGACAGCTCCTACGAGCAGTACTTC. Protein product: CASSVGDSSYEQYF.